The 8 T cell receptor beta chains below were found in one sample sequenced in a study of blood T cell repertoires in COVID-19. Assay used: immunoSEQ multiplex PCR; TCRdb lists only in-frame clones, some missing. The sample yields around 230,000 clones, 75% to 90% seen once. Input material: peripheral blood. All receptors derive from a woman aged 70-85 years with active or convalescent COVID-19.

This clone came up once. The J gene is TRBJ2-3, the V gene TRBV27, with a possible D match to TRBD2 (6 bases). V lost 1 base, J lost 6 bases, and 11 bases lay in between. The V gene's germline CDR1 is MNHEY and CDR2 SMNVEV (reference sequence). CDR3 length equals 14 residues. CDR3 protein: CASSLWASADTQYF. Written as DNA, the CDR3 is TGTGCCAGCAGTTTATGGGCTAGCGCGGATACGCAGTATTTT.

This clone was seen only once. The rearrangement joins TRBV9 to TRBJ1-2, with D unresolved. V was trimmed by 4 bases and J by 7 bases, leaving 11 bases between them. Germline V lookup: CDR1 SGDLS, CDR2 YYNGEE. The CDR3 runs 12 residues. The DNA for the CDR3 is TGTGCCAGCAGCTTCACTTATTGTGGCTACACCTTC. Translating it yields CASSFTYCGYTF.

CDR3: CSVAVPGDEQFF. Here the CDR3 DNA reads TGCAGCGTTGCTGTCCCCGGAGATGAGCAGTTCTTC. The V and J genes are TRBV29-1 and TRBJ2-1; D is uncertain. Trimming stripped 4 bases from V and 8 bases from J, with 12 bases between. CDR1 is SQVTM and CDR2 is ANQGSEA in the germline V gene. The CDR3 extends over 12 amino acids.

The chain joins TRBV3-1 (or the pseudogene TRBV3-2) to TRBJ2-7; weak D call: TRBD2 (5 bases). There are 12 residues in the CDR3. Trimming took 1 base from V and 7 from J, leaving 8 bases between them. Germline CDR1 LGHDT, CDR2 YNNKEL (reference sequence). CDR3 residues: CASSQVGIEQYF. For the CDR3, the DNA is TGTGCCAGCAGCCAAGTCGGGATTGAGCAGTACTTC.

V and J are TRBV6-5 and TRBJ1-6; unclear D gene. Germline V gives CDR1 MNHEY, CDR2 SVGAGI. V lost 0 bases to trimming and J lost 10 bases, with 10 bases between them. There are 14 residues in the CDR3. In nucleotides, the CDR3 is TGTGCCAGCAGTTACTCGAGAACCCGGTCACCCCTCCACTTT. Translated, it gives CASSYSRTRSPLHF.

In its sample, this clone was seen once. This sequence joins TRBV19 and TRBJ1-2; 7 bases line up with TRBD1. The CDR3 runs 14 residues. Per germline, CDR1 LNHDA and CDR2 SQIVND (reference sequence). V lost 5 bases and J lost 4; bases outside the gene matches: 7. The CDR3 DNA is TGTGCCAGTAGTCCCGCGGACAGGTTCTATGGCTACACCTTC. As protein: CASSPADRFYGYTF.

The rearrangement uses TRBV5-1 and TRBJ2-5; unclear D gene. The CDR3 contains 15 residues. Germline V gene lookup returns CDR1 SGHRS and CDR2 YFSETQ. Trimming took 1 base from V and 4 from J, leaving 14 bases between them. The DNA for the CDR3 is TGCGCCAGCAGCTTGTCACGGAGCGTAGGAGAGACCCAGTACTTC. Translated: CASSLSRSVGETQYF.

Comment on this clone: In the same sample, other DNA sequences code for this CDR3. The chain employs TRBV30 and TRBJ2-1; 8 bases map to TRBD1. The CDR3 loop spans 13 amino acids. CDR1 is GTSNPN, CDR2 SVGIG, per germline (reference sequence). V shed 0 bases, J shed 6 bases, and the junction held 1 base outside the gene matches. Here the CDR3 reads CAWSVGQVNEQFF. CDR3 DNA: TGTGCCTGGAGTGTGGGACAGGTCAATGAGCAGTTCTTC.